The 12 T cell receptor beta chains given below trace back to one sample, sequenced in a study of blood T cell repertoires in COVID-19. Data came from immunoSEQ multiplex PCR; TCRdb stores just in-frame clones and leaves some out. The table includes about 110,000 clones, 85% to 95% detected once. Sequencing was carried out using peripheral blood. The receptor set was obtained from a woman in her 30s with acute or convalescent COVID-19.

The gene calls are TRBV18 and TRBJ1-4; a weak D match, TRBD1 (5 bases). The CDR3 is 16 amino acids. Germline V gene lookup returns CDR1 KGHSH and CDR2 LQKENI. Trimming took 3 bases from V and 7 from J, leaving 18 bases between them. The CDR3 spells CASSPVLLSQGEKLFF. The CDR3 DNA sequence: TGTGCCAGCTCACCTGTTTTGTTGAGTCAGGGTGAAAAACTGTTTTTT.

V usage is TRBV9 and J usage is TRBJ1-3, with 7 bases identical to TRBD1. Unmatched junction bases numbered 4, after V lost 4 bases and J lost 0 bases. The germline V gene has CDR1 SGDLS and CDR2 YYNGEE. CDR3 size: 15 residues. The CDR3 reads CASSSGQISGNTIYF. As DNA, the CDR3 is TGTGCCAGCAGCTCGGGACAGATCTCTGGAAACACCATATATTTT.

V usage is TRBV12-3 or TRBV12-4 and J usage is TRBJ2-5, with a tentative D call TRBD1 (6 bases). Trimming took off 7 bases at V and 2 bases at J, with 8 bases between the two ends. CDR3 length: 12 amino acids. DNA for the CDR3: TGTGCCAGCACCAGGGGTCAAGAGACCCAGTACTTC. It encodes CASTRGQETQYF.

The genes are TRBV7-3 and TRBJ2-2; 9 nucleotides align to TRBD2. With 5 bases clipped from V and 2 bases from J, the junction kept 9 bases outside the gene matches. In germline, CDR1 is SGHTA, CDR2 FQGTGA. CDR3 length equals 17 residues. For the CDR3, the DNA is TGTGCCAGCAGCGCTACGCGGGGGGGCCCAAACACCGGGGAGCTGTTTTTT. Its translation: CASSATRGGPNTGELFF.

The chain combines TRBV15 with TRBJ2-1, with 11 bases fitting TRBD1. The CDR3 is 16 amino acids. V trimming: 3 bases; J trimming: 7 bases; junction bases outside the gene matches: 8. The germline V gene encodes CDR1 LNHNV and CDR2 YYDKDF (reference sequence). CDR3: CATSSLGTGGGNEQFF. The CDR3 nucleotides read TGTGCCACCAGCAGCCTCGGGACAGGGGGTGGGAATGAGCAGTTCTTC.

This clone came up once. The chain uses TRBV7-3 and TRBJ2-1; TRBD1 aligns across 8 bases. CDR1 is SGHTA, CDR2 FQGTGA, per germline. With V trimmed by 5 bases and J by 6 bases, 9 bases remained unmatched. The CDR3 covers 15 residues. The CDR3 reads CASSLGQGGSNEQFF. The CDR3 bases are TGTGCCAGCAGCCTTGGACAGGGAGGCTCCAATGAGCAGTTCTTC.

This clone appeared once. The V call is TRBV5-1, the J call TRBJ2-1, with D unclear. Per germline, CDR1 SGHRS and CDR2 YFSETQ. The CDR3 is 12 amino acids. With 1 base removed from V and 5 bases from J, the gap between germline ends came to 4 bases. The CDR3 protein is CASSLNNNEQFF. For the CDR3, the DNA is TGCGCCAGCAGCTTGAATAACAATGAGCAGTTCTTC.

This sequence joins TRBV7-9 and TRBJ2-7; 9 bases align to TRBD2. CDR1 is SEHNR and CDR2 is FQNEAQ in the germline V gene (reference sequence). V shed 1 base, J shed 6 bases, and the junction held 4 bases outside the gene matches. This CDR3 has 14 amino acids. The CDR3 sequence: CASSLGLAGTEQYF. Written as DNA, the CDR3 is TGTGCCAGCAGCTTAGGGCTAGCGGGGACCGAGCAGTACTTC.

V gene TRBV29-1 combines with J gene TRBJ1-1; D call uncertain. The CDR3 is 10 amino acids. Germline CDR1 reads SQVTM; CDR2 reads ANQGSEA. Trimming removed 5 bases from V and 5 bases from J, with 6 bases in between. In DNA form, the CDR3 reads TGCAGCGTTATAATAACTGAAGCTTTCTTT. It is translated as CSVIITEAFF.

In its sample, this clone was seen a few times. The chain is built from TRBV7-2 and TRBJ2-5; no clear D gene. The ends were cut back, 5 bases at V and 7 bases at J, with 11 bases in the middle. The CDR3 is made up of 12 amino acids. CDR1 and CDR2 from the germline V gene are SGHTA and FQGNSA. CDR3 protein: CASSRQSGTQYF. CDR3 coding DNA: TGTGCCAGCAGCCGACAATCCGGGACCCAGTACTTC.

The chain couples TRBV5-4 to TRBJ2-7; 10 bases are shared with TRBD2. The ends lost 3 bases at V and 4 bases at J; junction bases unmatched: 10. CDR3 length equals 16 residues. Per germline, CDR1 SGHNT and CDR2 YYREEE (reference sequence). The CDR3, as DNA: TGTGCCAGCAGCTCGTACTCAGCGGGAGGGCTTTACGAGCAGTACTTC. Residues: CASSSYSAGGLYEQYF.

V and J are TRBV28 and TRBJ1-2; perhaps TRBD1 as D (5 bases). CDR1 is MDHEN and CDR2 is SYDVKM in the germline V gene. The CDR3 runs to 17 residues. Trimming removed 5 bases at V and 7 bases at J, with 26 bases between. CDR3 loop: CASSPPTLTGAQVGYTF. For the CDR3, the DNA is TGTGCCAGCAGTCCCCCGACCCTCACAGGTGCTCAGGTTGGCTACACCTTC.